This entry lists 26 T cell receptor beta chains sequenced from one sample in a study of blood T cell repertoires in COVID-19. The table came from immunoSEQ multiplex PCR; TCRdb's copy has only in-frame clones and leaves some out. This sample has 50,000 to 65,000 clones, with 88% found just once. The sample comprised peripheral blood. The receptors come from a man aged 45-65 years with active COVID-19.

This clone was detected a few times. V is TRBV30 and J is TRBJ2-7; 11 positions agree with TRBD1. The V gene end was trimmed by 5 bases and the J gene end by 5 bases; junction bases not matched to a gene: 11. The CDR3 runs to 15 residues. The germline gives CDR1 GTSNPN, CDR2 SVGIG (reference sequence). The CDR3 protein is CAWGGQGGVLDEQYF. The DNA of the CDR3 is TGTGCCTGGGGGGGACAGGGGGGCGTTTTGGACGAGCAGTACTTC.

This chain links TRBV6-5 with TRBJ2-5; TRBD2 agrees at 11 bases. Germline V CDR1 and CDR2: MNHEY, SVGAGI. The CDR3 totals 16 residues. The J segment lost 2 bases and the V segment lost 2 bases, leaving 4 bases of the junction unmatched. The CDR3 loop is CASSYPLAGGQETQYF. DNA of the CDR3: TGTGCCAGCAGTTACCCCCTAGCGGGGGGACAAGAGACCCAGTACTTC.

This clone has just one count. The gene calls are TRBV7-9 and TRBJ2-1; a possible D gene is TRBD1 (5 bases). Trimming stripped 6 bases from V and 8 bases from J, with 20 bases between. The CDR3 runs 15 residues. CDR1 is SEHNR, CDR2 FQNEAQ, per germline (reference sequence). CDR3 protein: CASRAGATESDEQFF. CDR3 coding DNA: TGTGCCAGCAGAGCTGGGGCGACAGAGTCCGATGAGCAGTTCTTC.

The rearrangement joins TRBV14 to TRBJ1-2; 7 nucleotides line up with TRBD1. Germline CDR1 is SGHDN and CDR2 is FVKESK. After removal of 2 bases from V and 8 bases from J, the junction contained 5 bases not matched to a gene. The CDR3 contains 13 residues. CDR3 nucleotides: TGTGCCAGCAGCCAACGCGACAGGGCGGGCTACACCTTC. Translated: CASSQRDRAGYTF.

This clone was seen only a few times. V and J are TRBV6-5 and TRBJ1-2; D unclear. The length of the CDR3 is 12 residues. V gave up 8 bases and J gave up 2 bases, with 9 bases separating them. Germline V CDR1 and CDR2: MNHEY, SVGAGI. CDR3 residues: CASRITNYGYTF. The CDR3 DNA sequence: TGTGCCAGCCGTATAACAAACTATGGCTACACCTTC.

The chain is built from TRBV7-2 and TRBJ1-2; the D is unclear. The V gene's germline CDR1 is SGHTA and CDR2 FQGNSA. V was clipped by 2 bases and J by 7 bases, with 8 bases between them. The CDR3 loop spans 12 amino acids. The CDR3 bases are TGTGCCAGCAGCTTACGGGGTGGTGGCTACACCTTC. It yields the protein CASSLRGGGYTF.

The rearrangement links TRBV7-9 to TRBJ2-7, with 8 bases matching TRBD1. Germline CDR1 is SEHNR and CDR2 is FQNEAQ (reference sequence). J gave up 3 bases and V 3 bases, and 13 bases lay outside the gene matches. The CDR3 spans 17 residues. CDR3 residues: CASSLLVTGAPFYEQYF. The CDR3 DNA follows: TGTGCCAGCAGCTTGTTAGTGACAGGGGCGCCATTCTACGAGCAGTACTTC. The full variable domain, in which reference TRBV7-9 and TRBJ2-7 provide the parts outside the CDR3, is DTGVSQNPRHKITKRGQNVTFRCDPISEHNRLYWYRQTLGQGPEFLTYFQNEAQLEKSRLLSDRFSAERPKGSFSTLEIQRTEQGDSAMYLCASSLLVTGAPFYEQYFGPGTRLTVT.

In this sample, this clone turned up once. The CDR3 DNA reads TGTGCCATCAGTGAGTCGGACTCACTCACAGATACGCAGTATTTT. Translation gives CAISESDSLTDTQYF. This chain uses TRBV10-3 with TRBJ2-3; tentative D call: TRBD2 (5 bases). Germline values: CDR1 ENHRY, CDR2 SYGVKD. The ends were cut back, 0 bases at V and 2 bases at J, with 9 bases in the middle. The CDR3 runs 15 residues.

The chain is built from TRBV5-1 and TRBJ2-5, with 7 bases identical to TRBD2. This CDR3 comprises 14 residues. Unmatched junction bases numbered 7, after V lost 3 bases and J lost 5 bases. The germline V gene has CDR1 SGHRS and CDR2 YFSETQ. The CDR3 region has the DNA TGCGCCAGCAGCTGGGAGGGTCCTGGGGAGACCCAGTACTTC. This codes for CASSWEGPGETQYF.

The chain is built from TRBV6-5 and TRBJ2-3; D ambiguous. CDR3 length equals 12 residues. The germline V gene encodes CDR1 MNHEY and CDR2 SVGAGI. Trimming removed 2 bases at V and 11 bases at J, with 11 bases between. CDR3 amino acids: CASSYPTGGQYF. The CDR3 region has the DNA TGTGCCAGCAGTTACCCAACGGGTGGGCAGTATTTT.

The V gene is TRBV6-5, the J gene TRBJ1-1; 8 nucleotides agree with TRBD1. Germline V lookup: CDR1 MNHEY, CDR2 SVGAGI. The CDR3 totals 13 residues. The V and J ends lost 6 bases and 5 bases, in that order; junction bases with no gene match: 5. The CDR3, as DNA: TGTGCCAGCAGCCAGGGGGCGGTAACTGAAGCTTTCTTT. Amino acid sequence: CASSQGAVTEAFF.

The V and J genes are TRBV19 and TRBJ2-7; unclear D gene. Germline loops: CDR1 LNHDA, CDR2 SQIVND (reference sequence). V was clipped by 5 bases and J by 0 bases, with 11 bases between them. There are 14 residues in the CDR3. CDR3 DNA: TGTGCCAGTAGTGTCAGGCTGAGCTCCTACGAGCAGTACTTC. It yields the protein CASSVRLSSYEQYF.

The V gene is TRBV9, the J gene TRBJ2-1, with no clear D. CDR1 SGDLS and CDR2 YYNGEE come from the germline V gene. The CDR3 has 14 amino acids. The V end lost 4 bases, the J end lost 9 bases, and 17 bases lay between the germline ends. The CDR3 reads CASSSLTWSGEQFF. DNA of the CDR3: TGTGCCAGCAGCTCCCTGACCTGGTCAGGTGAGCAGTTCTTC. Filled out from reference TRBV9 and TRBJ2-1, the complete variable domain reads DSGVTQTPKHLITATGQRVTLRCSPRSGDLSVYWYQQSLDQGLQFLIQYYNGEERAKGNILERFSAQQFPDLHSELNLSSLELGDSALYFCASSSLTWSGEQFFGPGTRLTVL.

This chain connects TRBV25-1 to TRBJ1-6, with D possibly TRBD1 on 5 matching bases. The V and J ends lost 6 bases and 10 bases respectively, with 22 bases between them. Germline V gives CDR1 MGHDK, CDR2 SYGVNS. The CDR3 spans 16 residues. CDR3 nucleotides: TGTGCCAGCAGCCTTGGGGGGGTCGGGACGGGCTCACCCCTCCACTTT. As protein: CASSLGGVGTGSPLHF.

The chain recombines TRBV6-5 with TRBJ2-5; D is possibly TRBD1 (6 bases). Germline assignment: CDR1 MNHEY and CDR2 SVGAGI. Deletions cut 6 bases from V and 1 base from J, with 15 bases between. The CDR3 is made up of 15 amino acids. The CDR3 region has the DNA TGTGCCAGCAGGCCACCGGGACAAATCCAAGAGACCCAGTACTTC. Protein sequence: CASRPPGQIQETQYF.

The CDR3 DNA follows: TGTGCCAGCAGCCCGACAGGGACTAATGAAAAACTGTTTTTT. This encodes CASSPTGTNEKLFF. This rearrangement joins TRBV7-8 to TRBJ1-4, with 7 bases fitting TRBD1. The CDR3 length is 14 residues. The germline V gene encodes CDR1 SGHVS and CDR2 FQNEAQ. V dropped 5 bases and J dropped 2; count of bases not matched to a gene: 2.

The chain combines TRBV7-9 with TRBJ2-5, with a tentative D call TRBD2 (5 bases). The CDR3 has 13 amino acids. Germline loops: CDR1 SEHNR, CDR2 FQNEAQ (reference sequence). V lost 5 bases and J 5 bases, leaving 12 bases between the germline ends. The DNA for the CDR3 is TGTGCCAGCAGCCGAGGGTCGGGGGAGACCCAGTACTTC. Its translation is CASSRGSGETQYF.

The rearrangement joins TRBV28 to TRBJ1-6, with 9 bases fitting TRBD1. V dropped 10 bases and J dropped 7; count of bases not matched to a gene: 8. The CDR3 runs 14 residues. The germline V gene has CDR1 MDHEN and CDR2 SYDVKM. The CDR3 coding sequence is TGTGCCATCAAAGGGACAGGGCCGAATTCACCCCTCCACTTT. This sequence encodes CAIKGTGPNSPLHF.

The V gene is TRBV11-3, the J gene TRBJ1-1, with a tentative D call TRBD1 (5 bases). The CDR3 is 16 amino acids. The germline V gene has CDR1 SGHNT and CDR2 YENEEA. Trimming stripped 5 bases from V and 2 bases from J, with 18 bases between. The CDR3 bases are TGTGCCAGCAGCGAAGGCACCCTTAGGGGAAACACTGAAGCTTTCTTT. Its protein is CASSEGTLRGNTEAFF.

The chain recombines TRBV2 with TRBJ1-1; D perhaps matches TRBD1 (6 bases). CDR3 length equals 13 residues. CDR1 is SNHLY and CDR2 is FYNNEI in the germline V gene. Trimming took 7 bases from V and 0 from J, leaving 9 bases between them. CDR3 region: CASTGTMNTEAFF. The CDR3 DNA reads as TGTGCCAGCACCGGGACAATGAACACTGAAGCTTTCTTT.

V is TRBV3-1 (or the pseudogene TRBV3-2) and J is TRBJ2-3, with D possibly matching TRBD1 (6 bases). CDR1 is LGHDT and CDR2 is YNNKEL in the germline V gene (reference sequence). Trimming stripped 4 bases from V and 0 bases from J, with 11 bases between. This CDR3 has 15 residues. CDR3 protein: CASSPRTASTDTQYF. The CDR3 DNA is TGTGCCAGCAGCCCGAGGACAGCGAGCACAGATACGCAGTATTTT.

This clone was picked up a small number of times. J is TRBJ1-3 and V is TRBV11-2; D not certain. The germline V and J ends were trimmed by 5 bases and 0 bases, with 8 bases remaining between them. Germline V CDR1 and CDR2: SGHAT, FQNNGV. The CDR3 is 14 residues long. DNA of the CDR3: TGTGCCAGCAGCACTAGAGGCTCTGGAAACACCATATATTTT. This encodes CASSTRGSGNTIYF.

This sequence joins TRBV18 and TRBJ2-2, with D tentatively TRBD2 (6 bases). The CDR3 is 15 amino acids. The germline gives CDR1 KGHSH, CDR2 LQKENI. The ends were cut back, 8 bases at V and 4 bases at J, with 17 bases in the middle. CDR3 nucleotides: TGTGCCAGCCGAACTTCGGGGGTTTCCACCGGGGAGCTGTTTTTT. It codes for CASRTSGVSTGELFF.

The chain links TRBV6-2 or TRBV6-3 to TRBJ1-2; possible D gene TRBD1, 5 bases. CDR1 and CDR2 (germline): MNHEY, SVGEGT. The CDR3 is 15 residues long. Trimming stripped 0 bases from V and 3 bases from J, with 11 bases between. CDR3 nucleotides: TGTGCCAGCAGTTACTCTAGACGGGGGGACTATGGCTACACCTTC. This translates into CASSYSRRGDYGYTF.

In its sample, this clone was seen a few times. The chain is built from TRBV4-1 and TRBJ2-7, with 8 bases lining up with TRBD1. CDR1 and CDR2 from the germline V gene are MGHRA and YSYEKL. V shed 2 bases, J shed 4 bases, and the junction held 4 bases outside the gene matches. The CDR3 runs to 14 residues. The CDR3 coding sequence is TGCGCCAGCAGCCAAATGACAGGGGCTTACGAGCAGTACTTC. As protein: CASSQMTGAYEQYF.

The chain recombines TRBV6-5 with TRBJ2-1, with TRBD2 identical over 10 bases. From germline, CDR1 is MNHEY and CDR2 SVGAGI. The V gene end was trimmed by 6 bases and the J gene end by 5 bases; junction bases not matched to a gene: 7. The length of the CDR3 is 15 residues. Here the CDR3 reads CASSSGGAPNNEQFF. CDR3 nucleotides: TGTGCCAGCAGCAGCGGGGGGGCGCCCAACAATGAGCAGTTCTTC.